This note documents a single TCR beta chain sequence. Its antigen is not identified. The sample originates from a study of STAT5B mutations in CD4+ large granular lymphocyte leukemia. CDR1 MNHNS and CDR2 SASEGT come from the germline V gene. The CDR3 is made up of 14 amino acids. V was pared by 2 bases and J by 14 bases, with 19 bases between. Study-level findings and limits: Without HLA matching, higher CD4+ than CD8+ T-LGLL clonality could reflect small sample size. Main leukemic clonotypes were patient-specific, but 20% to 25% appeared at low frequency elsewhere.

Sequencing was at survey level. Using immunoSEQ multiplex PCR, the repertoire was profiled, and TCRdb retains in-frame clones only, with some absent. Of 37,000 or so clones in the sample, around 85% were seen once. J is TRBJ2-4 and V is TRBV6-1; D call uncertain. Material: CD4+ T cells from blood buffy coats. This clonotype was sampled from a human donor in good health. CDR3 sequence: CASSENPRAPRKYF. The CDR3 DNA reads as TGTGCCAGCAGTGAAAACCCCCGGGCCCCCAGAAAGTACTTC.